This T cell receptor (beta chain) was observed in a study of blood T cells in healthy people across ages (dated by TCRdb to the mid-2010s). Regarding the research as a whole: In model experiments, template switching captured about one uniquely barcoded TCR beta cDNA molecule for every two T cells. The donors were split into four age groups: young (average approximately 16 years), middle-aged (about 40), aged (over 55) and long-lived (approximately 80). To avoid experimental bias, donors of different ages were spread randomly across the sequencing lanes. To track age-related changes in TCR beta repertoire diversity, the study relied on deep sequencing normalized with unique cDNA molecular identifiers. For two donors (one aged 18 to 30 and one aged 80 or older), the study analyzed two additional independent replicas of 1 million unique cDNA reads from the same blood draw. Summary of the overall study and its limitations: Compared with the aged group, the long-lived group had more naive CD4+ T cells, fewer expanded clones and increased TCR diversity, a pattern suggesting age selection. As age increased, observed TCR beta diversity per million T cells dropped in a roughly linear way, and a significant reduction was already evident by age about 40. Total diversity estimates from one million sequenced T cells were considered lower bounds and underestimates. Because donor CMV infection status was unknown, age-related changes in expanded clonotypes were potentially confounded. Because profiling used bulk unsorted PBMCs, naive and antigen-experienced compartments could not be compared conclusively. Observed TCR beta diversity correlated strongly with the percentage of naive T cells measured by flow cytometry.

Relative to germline, V is 3 bases shorter and J is 4 bases shorter, with 12 bases between their ends. The CDR3 runs 14 residues from the cysteine to the phenylalanine. Just CDR3 DNA is preserved here, 42 bases in frame from base 1. CDR1 and CDR2, per the germline V gene (reference sequence), are DFQATT and SNEGSKA. Library preparation used 5' RACE. TCRdb lists the instrument as Illumina HiSeq 2500. The second PCR ran for about 7 to 11 cycles and used a J-beta primer mix along with a sample-barcoded 5' primer. A template-switch 5' adaptor carrying 12 random nucleotides introduced a unique molecular identifier onto each TCR beta cDNA molecule. Each sample yielded at least 2.5 million CDR3-containing paired-end reads. First-strand cDNA was synthesized from all RNA with the Mint cDNA synthesis kit, primed by a TRBC-specific oligonucleotide. Following uracil-DNA glycosylase treatment, all cDNA underwent a first 18-cycle PCR with the universal primers M1SS and BC2_uni_R. For the original study's pipeline: Each sample was normalized by randomly selecting 1 million high-quality reads, each carrying a distinct molecular identifier. Instead of being binned into consensus sequences, reads with shared molecular identifiers were discarded. MiTCR, set to a Q25 quality threshold and the strictest error-elimination algorithm, was used for CDR3 identification, clonotype clustering and error correction. A nonparametric unseen species model using Euler transformation provided a lower-bound estimate of total TCR beta diversity. The public reads were reanalyzed by TCRdb: fastp trimming at Q25, MiXCR alignment, in-frame beta chains only. When rows share a CDR3 protein, they turn into one entry using the most common DNA and genes. The V and J calls reflect TCRdb's pipeline rather than the authors' work. This sample has fewer than 750,000 distinct CDR3 sequences in its table, and more than 45% of those were observed once. In total, the top ten clones hold roughly 14% of the sample.

To note about this clonotype: The specificity of this receptor is unknown. There are no base qualities to consult, and no much larger clone falls within one base.

The 35 to 40 donors, aged about 6 to 100 years, were systemically healthy Caucasian individuals from Russia. Ten milliliters of peripheral blood were drawn from each donor into EDTA-treated Vacutainer tubes. Ficoll-Paque density-gradient centrifugation was used to isolate PBMCs, with at least 7 million per sample. Total RNA was extracted from PBMCs with Trizol reagent, with at least 5 micrograms obtained per sample. The percentages of naive CD45RAhigh/CD27high T cells were determined by flow cytometry on a PBMC aliquot from every donor. Sequencing used blood. The TCR comes from a woman of 80 years or more in good health. The chain couples TRBV20-1 to TRBJ2-2; D gene: possibly TRBD1, on 5 matching bases. The DNA sequence is TGCAGTGCTAGGCGTCCCAGGGCCACCGGGGAGCTGTTTTTT. The encoded protein is CSARRPRATGELFF.